This T cell receptor beta chain was documented in a study of blood T cell repertoires in COVID-19. This clone was detected a few times. Assay used: immunoSEQ multiplex PCR; TCRdb lists only in-frame clones, some missing. The sample includes approximately 220,000 clones, approximately 83% of them seen just once. The CDR3 length is 15 residues. The junction had 6 bases not matched to a gene; V was cut back by 0 bases and J by 4 bases. CDR1 is GTSNPN, CDR2 SVGIG, per germline (reference sequence). The age range of participants was roughly 18 to 90 years, with residence in about two dozen US areas. Participants were placed into cohorts based on the clinical history they reported.

The rearrangement links TRBV30 to TRBJ2-3; the match to TRBD2 covers 8 bases. The receptor's source is a woman aged 50 to 60 who had been exposed to COVID-19. The material sequenced was PBMCs or T cells enriched from blood (not recorded which). The CDR3 DNA follows: TGTGCCTGGAGTGTAGAGTCGGGGGGGGCAGATACGCAGTATTTT. Protein sequence: CAWSVESGGADTQYF. Looking up the rest from reference TRBV30 and TRBJ2-3 gives the full variable domain: SQTIHQWPATLVQPVGSPLSLECTVEGTSNPNLYWYRQAAGRGLQLLFYSVGIGQISSEVPQNLSASRPQDRQFILSSKKLLLSDSGFYLCAWSVESGGADTQYFGPGTRLTVL.